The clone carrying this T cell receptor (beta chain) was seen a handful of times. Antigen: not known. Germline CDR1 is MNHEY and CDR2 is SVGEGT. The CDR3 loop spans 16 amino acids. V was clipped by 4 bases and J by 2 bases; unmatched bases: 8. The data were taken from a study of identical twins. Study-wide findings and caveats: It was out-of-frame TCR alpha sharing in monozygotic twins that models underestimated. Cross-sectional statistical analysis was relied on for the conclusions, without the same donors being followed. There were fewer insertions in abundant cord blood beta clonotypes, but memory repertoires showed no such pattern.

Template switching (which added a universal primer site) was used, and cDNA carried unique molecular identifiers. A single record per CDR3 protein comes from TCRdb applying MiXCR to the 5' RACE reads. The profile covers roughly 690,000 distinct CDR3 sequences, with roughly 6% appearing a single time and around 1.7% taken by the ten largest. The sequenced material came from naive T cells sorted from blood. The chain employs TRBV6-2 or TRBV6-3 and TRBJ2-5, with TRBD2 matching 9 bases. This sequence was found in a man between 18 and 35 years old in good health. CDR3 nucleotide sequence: TGTGCCAGCAGTTCCACTCAGCTAGCGGGACAAGAGACCCAGTACTTC. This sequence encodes CASSSTQLAGQETQYF.